The following is a T cell receptor (beta chain) sequence with its context. Trimming pared 0 bases from V and 4 bases from J, leaving 3 bases between. This CDR3 spans 11 amino acids. Germline values: CDR1 GTSNPN, CDR2 SVGIG (reference sequence). Methods used by the authors: Quantification of nucleated cells was approximated via reference gene primer amplification. Some clones are missing from TCRdb's copy, which holds only in-frame ones; the method was immunoSEQ multiplex PCR. V, J and clone size are those of that table, while D and trimming were read from the DNA. The table records approximately 150,000 clones, approximately 87% of them present only once. The sample belongs to a study of blood T cell repertoires in COVID-19. Study information: The United States, Italy and Spain were the sources of the acute and convalescent COVID-19 samples. PBMCs, B-cell-depleted T cells, or T cells were the source of the cDNA or gDNA that made up the material.

The J gene is TRBJ2-5, the V gene TRBV30; D gene uncertain. The sequence was collected from a man aged 45-60 years who had recovered from COVID-19. The sequenced sample consisted of peripheral blood. The CDR3 here is CAWSVGETQYF. CDR3 nucleotides: TGTGCCTGGAGTGTCGGAGAGACCCAGTACTTC.